The clone carrying this TCR beta chain was observed a handful of times. Its antigen is unidentified. The data derive from a study of cytomegalovirus exposure and HLA in healthy donors. Whole-study findings and limits: On later analysis, the bulk of CMV-associated TCR beta chains appeared to be HLA-restricted. A few V segments could not be told apart, such as TRBV6-2 and TRBV6-3, and were left out.

V was trimmed by 2 bases and J by 4 bases, leaving 7 bases between them. CDR1 LNHDA and CDR2 SQIVND come from the germline V gene (reference sequence). The CDR3 covers 13 residues. The PCR contained 60 Vbeta and 13 Jbeta primers. The data were produced by immunoSEQ multiplex PCR, yet TCRdb's version contains in-frame clones alone and is incomplete. This sample carries 87,000 or so clones, around 8% of them seen once, and the ten largest clones take about 2.1%. The sequence derives from a man aged 50 to 59 in good health and CMV-seronegative. V gene TRBV19 combines with J gene TRBJ2-3; TRBD2 is a possible D gene (6 bases). The sequenced sample was PBMCs. The CDR3 DNA sequence: TGTGCCAGTAGTATATCGGGGGCAGATACGCAGTATTTT. It translates to CASSISGADTQYF.